The 25 T cell receptor beta chains below were found in one sample sequenced in a study of blood T cells in healthy people across ages. Combining a sample-barcoded 5' primer with a J-beta primer mix, a second PCR ran for roughly 7 to 12 cycles. Using its own MiXCR run on the 5' RACE reads, TCRdb lists one record per CDR3 protein. Of about a million distinct CDR3 sequences detected, just over 50% appear once; the ten largest clones hold over 20%. Sequences were obtained from blood. All receptors come from a woman aged 55-70 years in good health.

The chain has TRBV28 and TRBJ2-3; TRBD1 might be the D (5 bases). CDR1 and CDR2 (germline): MDHEN, SYDVKM. The CDR3 loop spans 15 amino acids. With 8 bases removed from V and 2 bases from J, the gap between germline ends came to 17 bases. CDR3 sequence reads: CASGTLGLSTDTQYF. CDR3 DNA sequence: TGTGCCAGCGGCACCTTGGGGCTCTCCACAGATACGCAGTATTTT.

This rearrangement joins TRBV4-2 to TRBJ2-1; TRBD1 aligns across 7 bases. Trimming at V came to 1 base and at J to 4 bases, leaving 10 bases not matched to a gene. This CDR3 has 17 amino acids. The germline CDR1 and CDR2 sequences are LGHNA and YNFKEQ. The CDR3 is CASSQGVTGPVYNEQFF. The DNA of the CDR3 is TGTGCCAGCAGCCAAGGAGTGACAGGGCCCGTATACAATGAGCAGTTCTTC.

The rearrangement links TRBV6-5 to TRBJ1-2; D gene uncertain. Trimming left V 7 bases short and J 4 bases short, with 16 bases between. CDR3 size: 14 residues. Germline V gene data show CDR1 as MNHEY and CDR2 as SVGAGI. The CDR3 DNA reads TGTGCCAGCACATCGACGCCGCTTACCTATGGCTACACCTTC. It is translated as CASTSTPLTYGYTF.

This clonotype has only a few counts. Here the CDR3 reads CASSQASGRGGGELFF. The CDR3 DNA reads as TGCGCCAGCAGCCAGGCTAGCGGGAGGGGAGGCGGGGAGCTGTTTTTT. The rearrangement links TRBV4-3 to TRBJ2-2; 12 bases match TRBD2. The CDR3 runs to 16 residues. J was trimmed by 7 bases and V by 3 bases; bases with no gene match: 6. Germline V gene sequence: CDR1 LGHNA, CDR2 YSLEER.

A word on this clonotype: This could be a read error, since a much larger clone is one nucleotide away. The rearrangement links TRBV5-1 to TRBJ2-5; TRBD2 matches 9 bases. The V and J ends lost 1 base and 11 bases, in that order; junction bases with no gene match: 12. The length of the CDR3 is 15 residues. Germline V gene data show CDR1 as SGHRS and CDR2 as YFSETQ. CDR3 in amino acids: CASSLIAGEGNEQYF. CDR3 DNA sequence: TGCGCCAGCAGCTTGATAGCGGGAGAAGGCAATGAGCAGTACTTC.

CDR3 in amino acids: CASSEAVSLFF. CDR3 nucleotide sequence: TGTGCCAGCAGTGAAGCTGTGAGTTTGTTCTTC. The rearrangement links TRBV2 to TRBJ2-1; D gene uncertain. The germline CDR1 and CDR2 sequences are SNHLY and FYNNEI. The V end was cut by 0 bases, the J end by 15 bases, with 9 bases between. This CDR3 region has 11 residues.

The V call is TRBV29-1, the J call TRBJ2-5; 10 bases fit TRBD1. Germline V gene sequence: CDR1 SQVTM, CDR2 ANQGSEA. The CDR3 length is 15 residues. V was pared by 6 bases and J by 5 bases, with 12 bases of the junction left unmatched. CDR3 in amino acids: CSVNTGGQGWETQYF. The CDR3, as DNA: TGCAGCGTAAATACGGGGGGACAGGGGTGGGAGACCCAGTACTTC.

This clonotype was found many times. The rearrangement joins TRBV7-3 to TRBJ2-3; 8 bases line up with TRBD2. The junction had 10 bases not matched to a gene; V was cut back by 5 bases and J by 6 bases. Germline V gene data show CDR1 as SGHTA and CDR2 as FQGTGA. The CDR3 sequence is 15 residues long. As DNA, the CDR3 is TGTGCCAGCAGCCCCCCCGGTAGCGGGGCGGATACGCAGTATTTT. This codes for CASSPPGSGADTQYF.

The rearrangement links TRBV5-1 to TRBJ2-5, with D perhaps matching TRBD2 (5 bases). This CDR3 is built from 15 residues. Germline lookup yields CDR1 SGHRS and CDR2 YFSETQ. V was shortened by 4 bases and J by 1 base, with 14 bases between the two germline ends. The CDR3 sequence: CASSDERNPQETQYF. The CDR3 nucleotides are TGCGCCAGCAGCGACGAGCGGAATCCCCAAGAGACCCAGTACTTC. The full variable domain, completed using reference TRBV5-1 and TRBJ2-5, is KAGVTQTPRYLIKTRGQQVTLSCSPISGHRSVSWYQQTPGQGLQFLFEYFSETQRNKGNFPGRFSGRQFSNSRSEMNVSTLELGDSALYLCASSDERNPQETQYFGPGTRLLVL.

This clonotype was seen ten or more times. The chain employs TRBV2 and TRBJ1-5; 10 bases match TRBD1. Germline assignment: CDR1 SNHLY and CDR2 FYNNEI. This CDR3 spans 14 amino acids. Trimming cost V 4 bases and J 7 bases; bases outside gene matches: 4. The CDR3 here is CASSGGQGKQPQHF. The CDR3 bases are TGTGCCAGCAGTGGGGGACAGGGGAAACAGCCCCAGCATTTT.

This chain uses TRBV24-1 with TRBJ2-5; 7 positions match TRBD1. The CDR3 extends over 15 amino acids. V was pared by 2 bases and J by 11 bases, with 13 bases of the junction left unmatched. In germline, CDR1 is KGHDR, CDR2 SFDVKD. The CDR3 spells CATSDSRQGSNEQYF. CDR3 nucleotide sequence: TGTGCCACCAGTGATTCAAGACAGGGTAGCAATGAGCAGTACTTC.

V and J are TRBV27 and TRBJ2-7; a possible D gene is TRBD2 (5 bases). There are 15 residues in the CDR3. V shed 0 bases and J shed 0 bases, with 9 bases lying between them. Germline V lookup: CDR1 MNHEY, CDR2 SMNVEV (reference sequence). In DNA, the CDR3 is TGTGCCAGCAGTTTATCGGAGCGGAGCTCCTACGAGCAGTACTTC. It yields the protein CASSLSERSSYEQYF.

V is TRBV7-9 and J is TRBJ1-1; TRBD1 agrees at 9 bases. The V and J ends lost 4 bases and 0 bases, in that order; junction bases with no gene match: 6. The CDR3 consists of 16 residues. Germline V CDR1 and CDR2: SEHNR, FQNEAQ (reference sequence). The CDR3 protein is CASSWGQGRLNTEAFF. DNA for the CDR3: TGTGCCAGCAGCTGGGGACAGGGTCGCTTGAACACTGAAGCTTTCTTT.

The V call is TRBV5-1, the J call TRBJ1-4; no clear D gene. Trimming took 2 bases from V and 3 from J, leaving 8 bases between them. The CDR3 sequence is 14 residues long. Germline V gene sequence: CDR1 SGHRS, CDR2 YFSETQ. The CDR3 bases are TGCGCCAGCAGCTTAGGTCTGTCTAATGAAAAACTGTTTTTT. Translation: CASSLGLSNEKLFF.

V is TRBV7-2 and J is TRBJ2-5; 14 bases are a match to TRBD2. V trimming: 5 bases; J trimming: 4 bases; junction bases outside the gene matches: 3. Germline CDR1 is SGHTA and CDR2 is FQGNSA. CDR3 size: 15 residues. This CDR3 is CASSKGTSGGETQYF. CDR3 nucleotides: TGTGCCAGCAGCAAGGGGACTAGCGGGGGAGAGACCCAGTACTTC.

This clonotype came up a few times. V gene TRBV29-1 combines with J gene TRBJ2-3; D is unresolved. V was shortened by 5 bases and J by 2 bases, with 11 bases between the two germline ends. This CDR3 comprises 13 residues. CDR1 is SQVTM, CDR2 ANQGSEA, per germline. CDR3 DNA sequence: TGCAGCGTTTTTGCGGAAAACACAGATACGCAGTATTTT. Amino acid sequence: CSVFAENTDTQYF.

This clonotype was observed a few times. The rearrangement joins TRBV28 to TRBJ1-2; 12 bases map to TRBD1. Germline V gene lookup returns CDR1 MDHEN and CDR2 SYDVKM. V was pared by 5 bases and J by 4 bases, with 5 bases of the junction left unmatched. The CDR3 has 15 amino acids. For the CDR3, the DNA is TGTGCCAGCAGTCCCGGGACAGGGGGCATCTATGGCTACACCTTC. Amino acid sequence: CASSPGTGGIYGYTF.

V and J are TRBV20-1 and TRBJ2-5, with D perhaps matching TRBD1 (6 bases). The CDR3 has 16 amino acids. V was trimmed by 3 bases and J by 1 base, leaving 18 bases between them. CDR1 and CDR2 (germline): DFQATT, SNEGSKA (reference sequence). The CDR3 region has the DNA TGCAGTGCTAGCCAGGGGTTGTGGGGGATCCAAGAGACCCAGTACTTC. This encodes CSASQGLWGIQETQYF.

This clonotype appeared many times. The genes are TRBV4-2 and TRBJ2-7; 7 nucleotides agree with TRBD2. V was pared by 0 bases and J by 5 bases, with 7 bases of the junction left unmatched. The CDR3 has 15 amino acids. The germline CDR1 and CDR2 sequences are LGHNA and YNFKEQ. The CDR3 DNA reads as TGTGCCAGCAGCCAAGATCTAGGCGGGAGCAACGAGCAGTACTTC. It is translated as CASSQDLGGSNEQYF.

A remark on this clonotype: One end of the junction is discordant with germline, which a read error may explain. The V call is TRBV20-1, the J call TRBJ2-4; a possible D gene is TRBD2 (5 bases). This CDR3 is 15 amino acids long. The V gene's germline CDR1 is DFQATT and CDR2 SNEGSKA (reference sequence). CDR3 protein: CSTRDVGAPKNIQYF. As DNA, the CDR3 is TGCAGTACTAGAGATGTGGGAGCCCCCAAAAACATTCAGTACTTC.

This clonotype has just one count. The junction and the germline gene differ at one end; a read error may be behind it. CDR3 region: CSVGPHPSSYNGQFF. In nucleotides, the CDR3 is TGCAGCGTTGGACCCCATCCGAGCTCCTACAATGGGCAGTTCTTC. The rearrangement joins TRBV29-1 to TRBJ2-1; D remains ambiguous. The germline gives CDR1 SQVTM, CDR2 ANQGSEA. This CDR3 comprises 15 residues.

V usage is TRBV7-8 and J usage is TRBJ2-4; TRBD1 might be the D (6 bases). The CDR3 is 14 residues long. Germline-derived CDR1 and CDR2 are SGHVS and FQNEAQ. Deletions cut 5 bases from V and 5 bases from J, with 13 bases between. Here the CDR3 reads CASSVQGVENIQYF. DNA for the CDR3: TGTGCCAGCAGCGTACAGGGAGTGGAAAACATTCAGTACTTC.

V and J are TRBV7-2 and TRBJ2-3; D is ambiguous. The CDR3 runs 14 residues. Germline V CDR1 and CDR2: SGHTA, FQGNSA. The ends were cut back, 2 bases at V and 9 bases at J, with 15 bases in the middle. CDR3 amino acids: CASSLLPPPETQYF. CDR3 nucleotide sequence: TGTGCCAGCAGCTTATTGCCCCCGCCGGAGACGCAGTATTTT.

A few counts support this clonotype. The gene calls are TRBV7-2 and TRBJ2-3; TRBD1 matches at 7 bases. The CDR3 is 14 amino acids. J lost 7 bases, V lost 5 bases, and 9 bases had no gene match. Germline V lookup: CDR1 SGHTA, CDR2 FQGNSA. The CDR3 protein is CASSVGQFPNTQYF. CDR3 nucleotides: TGTGCCAGCAGCGTGGGACAGTTCCCGAATACGCAGTATTTT.

The genes are TRBV7-2 and TRBJ2-1; D unclear. The V gene's germline CDR1 is SGHTA and CDR2 FQGNSA. The CDR3 runs to 14 residues. Trimming took off 7 bases at V and 8 bases at J, with 18 bases between the two ends. This CDR3 is CASMLEVGRDEQFF. CDR3 bases: TGTGCCAGCATGCTAGAGGTAGGGCGCGATGAGCAGTTCTTC.